This T cell receptor beta chain came from a study of cytomegalovirus exposure and HLA in healthy donors. The PCR contained 60 Vbeta and 13 Jbeta primers. TCRdb's copy holds only in-frame clones and misses some; the assay was immunoSEQ multiplex PCR. The data show 100,000 to 150,000 clones, 65% to 75% seen once. The CDR3 consists of 16 residues. J gave up 4 bases and V 0 bases, and 8 bases lay outside the gene matches. Germline CDR1 and CDR2: SGHRS and YFSETQ. This chain joins TRBV5-1 and TRBJ2-3; TRBD2 matches at 7 bases. The specimen was PBMCs. The sequence was obtained from a man aged 35-49 years in good health and CMV-seropositive. This chain's CDR3 is CASSLAGGTKSDTQYF. DNA of the CDR3: TGCGCCAGCAGCTTGGCGGGAGGTACTAAATCAGATACGCAGTATTTT.